Sequencing of this TCR beta chain was carried out in a study of early T cells in non-severe SARS-CoV-2 infection. Study as a whole: Chains from this unsorted whole-blood bulk RNA could not be paired.

The CDR3 is made up of 14 amino acids. Germline CDR1 and CDR2: SNHLY and FYNNEI. Trimming removed 1 base from V and 6 bases from J, with 11 bases in between. This clonotype was seen repeatedly, ten times or more. The target antigen is unknown. MiXCR, applied by TCRdb to the 5' RACE reads, yields one record per CDR3 protein. This sample yields about 97,000 distinct CDR3 sequences, of which roughly 9.6% are seen a single time; around 4.8% belongs to the top ten. Points from the study as a whole: VDJdb matching, biased toward anti-spike CD8 responses, missed private and CD4 specificities.

The source is an adult who was a healthcare worker with PCR-confirmed SARS-CoV-2 infection or an uninfected control (not recorded which). Sequencing used whole blood, obtained at baseline. The genes are TRBV2 and TRBJ2-3; possible D gene TRBD2, 6 bases. The chain's CDR3 is CASSEVRGMDTQYF. The DNA for the CDR3 is TGTGCCAGCAGTGAAGTTCGGGGGATGGATACGCAGTATTTT.